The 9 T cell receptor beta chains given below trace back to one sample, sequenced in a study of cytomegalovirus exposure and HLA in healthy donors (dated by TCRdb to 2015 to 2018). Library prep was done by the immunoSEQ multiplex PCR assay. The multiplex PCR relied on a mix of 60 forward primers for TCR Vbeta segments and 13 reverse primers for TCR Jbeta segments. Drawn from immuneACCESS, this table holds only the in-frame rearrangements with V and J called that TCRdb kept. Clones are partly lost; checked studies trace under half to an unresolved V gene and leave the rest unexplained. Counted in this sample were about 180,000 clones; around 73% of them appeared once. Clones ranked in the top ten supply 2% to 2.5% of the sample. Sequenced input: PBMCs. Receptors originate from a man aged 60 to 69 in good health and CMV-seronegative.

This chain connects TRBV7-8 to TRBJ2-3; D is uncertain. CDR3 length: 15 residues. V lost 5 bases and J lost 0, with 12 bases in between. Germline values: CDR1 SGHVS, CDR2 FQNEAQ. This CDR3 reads CASSPQTRSTDTQYF. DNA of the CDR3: TGTGCCAGCAGCCCACAGACAAGAAGCACAGATACGCAGTATTTT.

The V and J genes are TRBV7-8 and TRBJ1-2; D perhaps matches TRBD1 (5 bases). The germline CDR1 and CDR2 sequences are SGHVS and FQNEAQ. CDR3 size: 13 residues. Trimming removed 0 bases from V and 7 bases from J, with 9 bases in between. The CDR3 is CASSLAVGVGYTF. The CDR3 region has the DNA TGTGCCAGCAGCTTAGCGGTAGGGGTTGGCTACACCTTC.

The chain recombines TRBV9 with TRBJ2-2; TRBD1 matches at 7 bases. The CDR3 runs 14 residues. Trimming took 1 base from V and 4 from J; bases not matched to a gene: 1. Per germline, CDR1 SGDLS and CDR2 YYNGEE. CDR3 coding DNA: TGTGCCAGCAGCGTAACAGGGGTCACCGGGGAGCTGTTTTTT. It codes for CASSVTGVTGELFF.

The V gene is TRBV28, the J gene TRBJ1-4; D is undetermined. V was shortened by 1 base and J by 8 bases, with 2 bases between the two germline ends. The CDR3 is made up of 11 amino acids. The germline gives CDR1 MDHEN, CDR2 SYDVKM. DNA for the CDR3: TGTGCCAGCAGTTTATCAGAAAAACTGTTTTTT. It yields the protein CASSLSEKLFF.

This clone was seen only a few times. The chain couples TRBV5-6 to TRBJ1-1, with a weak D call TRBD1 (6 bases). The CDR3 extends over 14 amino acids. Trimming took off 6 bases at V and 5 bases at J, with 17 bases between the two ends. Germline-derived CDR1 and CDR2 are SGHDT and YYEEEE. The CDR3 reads CASTPQGRETEAFF. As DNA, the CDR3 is TGTGCCAGCACCCCCCAGGGGAGGGAGACTGAAGCTTTCTTT.

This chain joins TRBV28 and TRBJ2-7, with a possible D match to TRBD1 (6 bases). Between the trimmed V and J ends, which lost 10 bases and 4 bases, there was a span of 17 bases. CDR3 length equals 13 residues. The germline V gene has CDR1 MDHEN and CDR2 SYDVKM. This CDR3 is CATLTRTAYEQYF. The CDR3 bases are TGTGCCACCCTAACTCGGACAGCTTACGAGCAGTACTTC.

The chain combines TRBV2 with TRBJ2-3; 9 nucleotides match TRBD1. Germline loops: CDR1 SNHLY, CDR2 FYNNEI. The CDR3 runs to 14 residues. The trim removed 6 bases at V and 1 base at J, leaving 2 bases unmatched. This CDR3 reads CASRGQGGTDTQYF. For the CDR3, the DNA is TGTGCCAGCAGGGGACAGGGAGGCACAGATACGCAGTATTTT.

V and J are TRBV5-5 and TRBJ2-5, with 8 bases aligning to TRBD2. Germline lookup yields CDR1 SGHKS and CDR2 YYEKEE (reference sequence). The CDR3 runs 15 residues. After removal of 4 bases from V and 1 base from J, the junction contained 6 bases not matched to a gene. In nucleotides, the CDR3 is TGTGCCAGCAGCCCTGTCGGGAGGGCCCAAGAGACCCAGTACTTC. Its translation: CASSPVGRAQETQYF.

CDR3 DNA sequence: TGTGCCAGCAGCTCCCTACCGGGACAGGGTTTGTATGGCTACACCTTC. This codes for CASSSLPGQGLYGYTF. The rearrangement uses TRBV5-4 and TRBJ1-2; 9 bases are shared with TRBD1. Germline-derived CDR1 and CDR2 are SGHNT and YYREEE (reference sequence). The CDR3 covers 16 residues. V dropped 3 bases and J dropped 5; count of bases not matched to a gene: 11.